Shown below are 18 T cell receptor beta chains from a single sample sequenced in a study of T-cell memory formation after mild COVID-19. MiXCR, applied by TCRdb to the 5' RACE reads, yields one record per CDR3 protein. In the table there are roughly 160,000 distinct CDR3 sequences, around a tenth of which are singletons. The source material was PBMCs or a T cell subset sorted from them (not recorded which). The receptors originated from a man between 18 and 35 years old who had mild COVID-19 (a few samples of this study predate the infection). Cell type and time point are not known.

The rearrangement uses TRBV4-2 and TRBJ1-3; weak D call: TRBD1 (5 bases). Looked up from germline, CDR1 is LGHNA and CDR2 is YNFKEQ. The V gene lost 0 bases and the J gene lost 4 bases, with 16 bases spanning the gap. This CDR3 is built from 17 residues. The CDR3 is CASSQDPRQGLGNTIYF. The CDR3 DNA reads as TGTGCCAGCAGCCAAGACCCGCGCCAGGGTCTAGGAAACACCATATATTTT.

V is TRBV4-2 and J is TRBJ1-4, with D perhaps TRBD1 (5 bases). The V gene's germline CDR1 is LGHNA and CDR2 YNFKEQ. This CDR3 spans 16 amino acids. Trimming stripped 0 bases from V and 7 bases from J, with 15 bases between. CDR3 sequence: CASSQDVGATSEKLFF. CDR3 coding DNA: TGTGCCAGCAGCCAAGATGTAGGGGCGACCAGTGAAAAACTGTTTTTT.

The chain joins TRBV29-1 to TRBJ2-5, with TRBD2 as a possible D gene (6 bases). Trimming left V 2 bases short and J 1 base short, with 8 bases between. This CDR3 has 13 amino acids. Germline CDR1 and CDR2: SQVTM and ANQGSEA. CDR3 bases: TGCAGCGTTGAATTAGCGGCCCAAGAGACCCAGTACTTC. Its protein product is CSVELAAQETQYF.

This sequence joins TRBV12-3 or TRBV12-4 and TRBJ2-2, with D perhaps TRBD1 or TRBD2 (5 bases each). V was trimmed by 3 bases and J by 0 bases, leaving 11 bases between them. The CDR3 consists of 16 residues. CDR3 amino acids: CASSLQGPPNTGELFF. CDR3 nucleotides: TGTGCCAGCAGTTTGCAGGGACCGCCGAACACCGGGGAGCTGTTTTTT.

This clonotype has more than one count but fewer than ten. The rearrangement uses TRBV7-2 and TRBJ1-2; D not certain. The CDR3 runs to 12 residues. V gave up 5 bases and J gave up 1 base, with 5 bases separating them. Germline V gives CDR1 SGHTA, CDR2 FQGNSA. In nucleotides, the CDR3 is TGTGCCAGCAGCACACTTAACTATGGCTACACCTTC. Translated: CASSTLNYGYTF.

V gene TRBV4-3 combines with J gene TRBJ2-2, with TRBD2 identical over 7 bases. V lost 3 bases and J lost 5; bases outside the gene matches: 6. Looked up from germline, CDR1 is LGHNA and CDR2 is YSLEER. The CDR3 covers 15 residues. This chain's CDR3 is CASSHRGAGTGELFF. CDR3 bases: TGCGCCAGCAGCCATAGGGGAGCGGGGACCGGGGAGCTGTTTTTT.

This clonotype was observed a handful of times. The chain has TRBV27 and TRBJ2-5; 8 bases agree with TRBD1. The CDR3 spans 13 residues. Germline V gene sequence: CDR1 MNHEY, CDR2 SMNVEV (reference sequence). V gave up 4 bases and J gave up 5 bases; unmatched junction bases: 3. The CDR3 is CASSSRQGETQYF. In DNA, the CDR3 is TGTGCCAGCAGTTCACGACAGGGGGAGACCCAGTACTTC.

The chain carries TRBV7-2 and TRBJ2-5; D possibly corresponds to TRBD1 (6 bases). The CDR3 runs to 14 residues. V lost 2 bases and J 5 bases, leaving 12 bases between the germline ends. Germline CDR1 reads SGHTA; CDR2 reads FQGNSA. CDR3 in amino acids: CASSLQGPKETQYF. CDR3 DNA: TGTGCCAGCAGCTTACAGGGGCCGAAGGAGACCCAGTACTTC. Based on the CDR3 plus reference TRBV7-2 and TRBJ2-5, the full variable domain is GAGVSQSPSNKVTEKGKDVELRCDPISGHTALYWYRQSLGQGLEFLIYFQGNSAPDKSGLPSDRFSAERTGGSVSTLTIQRTQQEDSAVYLCASSLQGPKETQYFGPGTRLLVL.

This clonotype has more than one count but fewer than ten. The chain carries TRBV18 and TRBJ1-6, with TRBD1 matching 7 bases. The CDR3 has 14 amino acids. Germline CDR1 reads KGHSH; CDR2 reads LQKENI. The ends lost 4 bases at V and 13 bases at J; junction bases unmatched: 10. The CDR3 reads CASSQGQKLLPLHF. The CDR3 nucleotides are TGTGCCAGCTCACAGGGACAGAAACTTCTCCCCCTCCACTTT.

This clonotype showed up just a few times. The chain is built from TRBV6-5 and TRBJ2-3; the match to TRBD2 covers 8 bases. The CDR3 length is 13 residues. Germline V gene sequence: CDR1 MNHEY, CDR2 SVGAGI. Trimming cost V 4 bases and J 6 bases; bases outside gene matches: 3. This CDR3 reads CASSSGGADTQYF. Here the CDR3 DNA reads TGTGCCAGCAGTTCCGGGGGGGCCGATACGCAGTATTTT.

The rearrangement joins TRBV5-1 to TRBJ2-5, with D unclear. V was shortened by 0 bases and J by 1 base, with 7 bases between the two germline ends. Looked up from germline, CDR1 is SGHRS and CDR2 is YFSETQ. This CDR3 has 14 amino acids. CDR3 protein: CASSLERPQETQYF. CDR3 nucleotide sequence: TGCGCCAGCAGCTTGGAACGGCCCCAAGAGACCCAGTACTTC. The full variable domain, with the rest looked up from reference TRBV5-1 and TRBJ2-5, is KAGVTQTPRYLIKTRGQQVTLSCSPISGHRSVSWYQQTPGQGLQFLFEYFSETQRNKGNFPGRFSGRQFSNSRSEMNVSTLELGDSALYLCASSLERPQETQYFGPGTRLLVL.

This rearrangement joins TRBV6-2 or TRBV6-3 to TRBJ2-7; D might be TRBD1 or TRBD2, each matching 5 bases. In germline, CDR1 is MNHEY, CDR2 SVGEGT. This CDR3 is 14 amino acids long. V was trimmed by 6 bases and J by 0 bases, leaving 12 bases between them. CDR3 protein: CASRGTASSYEQYF. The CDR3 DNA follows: TGTGCCAGCAGAGGGACGGCCAGCTCCTACGAGCAGTACTTC.

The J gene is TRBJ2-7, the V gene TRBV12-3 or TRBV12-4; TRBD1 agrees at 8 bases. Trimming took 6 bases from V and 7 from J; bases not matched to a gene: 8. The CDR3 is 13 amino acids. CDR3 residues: CASSLDRAGEQYV. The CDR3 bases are TGTGCCAGCAGCTTGGACAGGGCGGGTGAGCAGTACGTC.

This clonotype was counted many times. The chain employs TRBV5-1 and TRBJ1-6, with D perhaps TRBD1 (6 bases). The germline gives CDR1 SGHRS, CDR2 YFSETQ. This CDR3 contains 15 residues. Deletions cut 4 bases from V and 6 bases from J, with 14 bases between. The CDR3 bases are TGCGCCAGCAGCCTCGGGACAAATTCTAATTCACCCCTCCACTTT. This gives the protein CASSLGTNSNSPLHF. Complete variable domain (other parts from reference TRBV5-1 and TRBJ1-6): KAGVTQTPRYLIKTRGQQVTLSCSPISGHRSVSWYQQTPGQGLQFLFEYFSETQRNKGNFPGRFSGRQFSNSRSEMNVSTLELGDSALYLCASSLGTNSNSPLHFGNGTRLTVT.

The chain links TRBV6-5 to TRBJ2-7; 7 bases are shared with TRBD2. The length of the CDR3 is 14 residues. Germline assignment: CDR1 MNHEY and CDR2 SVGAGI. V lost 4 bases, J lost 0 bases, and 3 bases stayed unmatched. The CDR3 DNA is TGTGCCAGCAGTTCTAGCGGCAGCTCCTACGAGCAGTACTTC. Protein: CASSSSGSSYEQYF.

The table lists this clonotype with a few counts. CDR3 amino acids: CASSRRGGDQETQYF. As DNA, the CDR3 is TGTGCCAGCAGCCGTAGAGGGGGGGACCAAGAGACCCAGTACTTC. The rearrangement uses TRBV7-9 and TRBJ2-5, with D possibly being TRBD2 (7 bases). Germline assignment: CDR1 SEHNR and CDR2 FQNEAQ (reference sequence). This CDR3 spans 15 amino acids. Trimming left V 5 bases short and J 0 bases short, with 13 bases between.

CDR3 sequence: CSAGLLVGTQYF. The CDR3 nucleotides read TGCAGTGCTGGATTACTAGTGGGGACCCAGTACTTC. The chain employs TRBV20-1 and TRBJ2-5; weak D call: TRBD2 (5 bases). Germline CDR1 and CDR2: DFQATT and SNEGSKA (reference sequence). The CDR3 covers 12 residues. Deletions cut 5 bases from V and 7 bases from J, with 14 bases between.

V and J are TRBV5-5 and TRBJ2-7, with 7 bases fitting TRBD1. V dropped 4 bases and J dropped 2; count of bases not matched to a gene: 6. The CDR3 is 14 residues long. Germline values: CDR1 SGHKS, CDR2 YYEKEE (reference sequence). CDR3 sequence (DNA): TGTGCCAGCAGCCTGCAGGGGGTAACCTACGAGCAGTACTTC. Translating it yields CASSLQGVTYEQYF.